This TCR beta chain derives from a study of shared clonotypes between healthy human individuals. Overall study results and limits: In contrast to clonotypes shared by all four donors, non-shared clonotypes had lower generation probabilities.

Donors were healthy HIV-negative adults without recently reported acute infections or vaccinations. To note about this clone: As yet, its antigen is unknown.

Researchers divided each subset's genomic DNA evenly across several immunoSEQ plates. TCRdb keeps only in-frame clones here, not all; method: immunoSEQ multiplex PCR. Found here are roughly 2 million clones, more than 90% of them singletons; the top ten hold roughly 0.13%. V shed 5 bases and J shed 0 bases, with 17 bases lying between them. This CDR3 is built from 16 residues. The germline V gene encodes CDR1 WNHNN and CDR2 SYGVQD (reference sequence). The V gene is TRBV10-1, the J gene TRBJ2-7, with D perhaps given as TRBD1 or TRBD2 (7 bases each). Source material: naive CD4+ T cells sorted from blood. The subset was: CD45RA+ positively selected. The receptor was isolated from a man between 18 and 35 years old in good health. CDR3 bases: TGCGCCAGCAGTAGCGGGACAGTCACGACCTCCTACGAGCAGTACTTC. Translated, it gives CASSSGTVTTSYEQYF.